This T cell receptor beta chain was observed in a study of Ad26.COV2.S vaccination and SARS-CoV-2 variants. Sequencing was performed with immunoSEQ multiplex PCR; in TCRdb, only in-frame clones are kept and a portion is missing. The top ten clones hold 3.6% of a sample with about 420,000 clones, approximately 87% of them seen once. Trimming cost V 4 bases and J 4 bases, with 8 bases left between them. This CDR3 is built from 12 residues. Germline loops: CDR1 SGHRS, CDR2 YFSETQ. Treatment meaning: some 20 received Ad26.COV2.S at low or high dose, single or two shots; 5 received placebo; per-sample allocation not given. Collection of the samples took place on day 63 after the first injection of vaccine or placebo.

The V and J genes are TRBV5-1 and TRBJ2-5, with D tentatively TRBD2 (6 bases). Material: peripheral blood, obtained in a trial of Ad26.COV2.S vaccine versus placebo. This TCR was recovered from a person between 18 and 65 years old who received the Ad26.COV2.S COVID-19 vaccine or a placebo. DNA for the CDR3: TGCGCCAGCAGCACTAGCAGAGAGACCCAGTACTTC. It encodes CASSTSRETQYF.